The 3 T cell receptor beta chains below all came from one sample that was sequenced in a study of cytomegalovirus exposure and HLA in healthy donors. PCR involved 60 Vbeta and 13 Jbeta primers. Here immunoSEQ multiplex PCR was the method, and the copy in TCRdb shows in-frame clones only, minus some. Its table lists about 130,000 clones. Sequencing input: PBMCs. The receptors come from a woman in her sixties in good health and CMV-seronegative.

The J gene is TRBJ2-2, the V gene TRBV19; D is perhaps TRBD2 (6 bases). The CDR3 is 16 amino acids. Per the germline V gene, CDR1 is LNHDA and CDR2 is SQIVND (reference sequence). V was clipped by 4 bases and J by 1 base, with 13 bases between them. The CDR3 region is CASSTKTRRNTGELFF. The CDR3 region has the DNA TGTGCCAGTAGTACCAAGACTAGACGGAACACCGGGGAGCTGTTTTTT.

The CDR3 DNA is TGTGCCAGCAGTCCGAGGCGGGACAGGTTGCATTTT. This translates into CASSPRRDRLHF. This sequence joins TRBV28 and TRBJ1-5, with 8 bases identical to TRBD1. The CDR3 contains 12 residues. Germline loops: CDR1 MDHEN, CDR2 SYDVKM. V shed 5 bases and J 15 bases; nucleotides not matched to a gene: 9. Based on the CDR3 plus reference TRBV28 and TRBJ1-5, the full variable domain is DVKVTQSSRYLVKRTGEKVFLECVQDMDHENMFWYRQDPGLGLRLIYFSYDVKMKEKGDIPEGYSVSREKKERFSLILESASTNQTSMYLCASSPRRDRLHFGDGTRLSIL.

The chain uses TRBV18 and TRBJ2-7; TRBD2 aligns across 13 bases. Germline trimming cut 4 bases from V and 5 bases from J; bases unmatched to any gene: 8. The CDR3 is made up of 16 amino acids. Per the germline V gene, CDR1 is KGHSH and CDR2 is LQKENI. The CDR3 sequence is CASSLGLAGDGNEQYF. The DNA for the CDR3 is TGTGCCAGCTCACTAGGACTAGCGGGAGATGGTAACGAGCAGTACTTC.